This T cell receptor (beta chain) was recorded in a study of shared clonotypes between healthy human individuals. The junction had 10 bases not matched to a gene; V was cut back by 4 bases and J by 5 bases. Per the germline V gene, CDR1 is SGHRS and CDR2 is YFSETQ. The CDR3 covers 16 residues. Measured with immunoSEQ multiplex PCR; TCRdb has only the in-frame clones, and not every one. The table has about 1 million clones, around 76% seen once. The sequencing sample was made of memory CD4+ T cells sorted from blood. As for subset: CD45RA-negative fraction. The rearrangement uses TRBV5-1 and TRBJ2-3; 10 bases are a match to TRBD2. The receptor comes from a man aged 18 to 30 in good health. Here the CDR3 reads CASSLTGTSVVDTQYF. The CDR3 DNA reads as TGCGCCAGCAGCCTCACGGGGACTAGCGTAGTAGATACGCAGTATTTT.